This T cell receptor (beta chain) was found in a study of blood T cell repertoires in COVID-19. Overall study: PBMCs, B-cell-depleted T cells, or T cells were the source of the cDNA or gDNA that made up the material.

The authors' processing: Reference gene primer amplification in the assay estimated nucleated cell counts. Clones were read by immunoSEQ multiplex PCR, and TCRdb kept only the in-frame ones, dropping some. V and J calls and clone size are those listed in that table; D and trimming were worked out from the DNA. Among about 210,000 clones listed, approximately 78% were seen once. The V and J ends lost 6 bases and 4 bases, in that order; junction bases with no gene match: 7. Germline CDR1 is LNHDA and CDR2 is SQIVND (reference sequence). The CDR3 extends over 14 amino acids. The TCR was taken from a woman in her thirties or forties with acute or convalescent COVID-19. The sequenced material came from peripheral blood. This chain joins TRBV19 and TRBJ2-3, with 7 bases identical to TRBD2. Here the CDR3 reads CASSLMGGSDTQYF. The CDR3 DNA reads TGTGCCAGTAGCCTAATGGGGGGGTCAGATACGCAGTATTTT.